Listed below are T cell receptor beta chains from one sample, sequenced in a study of PD-L1 blockade in urothelial cancer. Method: immunoSEQ multiplex PCR; TCRdb's copy keeps in-frame clones and lacks some. The sample lists roughly 120,000 clones; around 89% were seen once. The sample consisted of PBMCs, taken around atezolizumab (anti-PD-L1) treatment. Receptors were obtained from a man in his 60s with urothelial cancer. Both conserved end residues are part of each CDR3. A D gene is named only where the DNA matches it firmly. Only part of the rows carry a size: once, few, many, or a class if the clone is expanded.

j_call: TRBJ2-5; d_call: TRBD1; clone_size: -; v_call: TRBV9; cdr3_nt: TGTGCCAGCAGCGTAGACCCTCCAGGGGGCAGACAAGAGACCCAGTACTTC; cdr3_aa: CASSVDPPGGRQETQYF
j_call: TRBJ2-7; d_call: TRBD2; clone_size: -; v_call: TRBV28; cdr3_nt: TGTGCCAGCAGTTATAGCGGGAGGCCCTACGAGCAGTACTTC; cdr3_aa: CASSYSGRPYEQYF
j_call: TRBJ2-7; d_call: TRBD1; clone_size: -; v_call: TRBV7-9; cdr3_nt: TGTGCCAGCAGCTCCGACGCCGGGACAGGGGGCGCCGAGCAGTACTTC; cdr3_aa: CASSSDAGTGGAEQYF
j_call: TRBJ1-2; d_call: -; clone_size: once; v_call: TRBV5-1; cdr3_nt: TGCGCCAGCAGCTTGGGCGGTTCCAGGGACTATGGCTACACCTTC; cdr3_aa: CASSLGGSRDYGYTF
j_call: TRBJ2-1; d_call: TRBD1; clone_size: -; v_call: TRBV7-9; cdr3_nt: TGTGCCAGCAGCTTAGGCCACAGGGGGCTAGGGTACAATGAGCAGTTCTTC; cdr3_aa: CASSLGHRGLGYNEQFF
j_call: TRBJ2-7; d_call: TRBD1; clone_size: -; v_call: TRBV11-2; cdr3_nt: TGTGCCAGCAGCCCCCATAGGTGGACAGGGGGCAGGTCCTACGAGCAGTACTTC; cdr3_aa: CASSPHRWTGGRSYEQYF
j_call: TRBJ2-3; d_call: TRBD2; clone_size: -; v_call: TRBV27; cdr3_nt: TGTGCCAGCAGTTTAGTTAGCGGGGCGCACACAGATACGCAGTATTTT; cdr3_aa: CASSLVSGAHTDTQYF
j_call: TRBJ2-5; d_call: -; clone_size: -; v_call: TRBV11-2; cdr3_nt: TGTGCCAGCAGCCCGATGGCTAGCTCCTTGGAGACCCAGTACTTC; cdr3_aa: CASSPMASSLETQYF
j_call: TRBJ1-2; d_call: -; clone_size: few; v_call: TRBV25-1; cdr3_nt: TGTGCCAGCAGTGGCACAGGGTCCGGCTACACCTTC; cdr3_aa: CASSGTGSGYTF
j_call: TRBJ2-7; d_call: -; clone_size: -; v_call: TRBV9; cdr3_nt: TGTGCCAGCAGCGGTGGACTGATGTCTATGGGCGAGCAGTACTTC; cdr3_aa: CASSGGLMSMGEQYF
j_call: TRBJ1-4; d_call: -; clone_size: -; v_call: TRBV28; cdr3_nt: TGTGCCAGCAGTTTAGATGCCGGGGGTACTAATGAAAAACTGTTTTTT; cdr3_aa: CASSLDAGGTNEKLFF
j_call: TRBJ2-2; d_call: TRBD2; clone_size: -; v_call: TRBV29-1; cdr3_nt: TGCAGCGGTACTAGCGGCCCCACCGGGGAGCTGTTTTTT; cdr3_aa: CSGTSGPTGELFF
j_call: TRBJ2-1; d_call: TRBD1; clone_size: -; v_call: TRBV29-1; cdr3_nt: TGCAGCTCGCGGCAGGGGGCCTACAATGAGCAGTTCTTC; cdr3_aa: CSSRQGAYNEQFF
j_call: TRBJ2-7; d_call: TRBD2; clone_size: -; v_call: TRBV7-9; cdr3_nt: TGTGCCAGCAGCTTTCAGTCTAGCGGGACCTACGAGCAGTACTTC; cdr3_aa: CASSFQSSGTYEQYF
j_call: TRBJ2-3; d_call: TRBD2; clone_size: -; v_call: TRBV18; cdr3_nt: TGTGCCAGCTCACCTCAACTAGCGGGAGGTGCAGATACGCAGTATTTT; cdr3_aa: CASSPQLAGGADTQYF
j_call: TRBJ2-7; d_call: -; clone_size: -; v_call: TRBV19; cdr3_nt: TGTGCCAGTAGACTAGCTGGGGACTACGAGCAGTACTTC; cdr3_aa: CASRLAGDYEQYF
j_call: TRBJ1-4; d_call: TRBD1; clone_size: -; v_call: TRBV7-9; cdr3_nt: TGTGCCAGCAGCTCCCCGGGACAGGGGCTTGAAAAACTGTTTTTT; cdr3_aa: CASSSPGQGLEKLFF
j_call: TRBJ2-4; d_call: -; clone_size: -; v_call: TRBV9; cdr3_nt: TGTGCCAGCAGCGTAGGTTCGAGGGAAAACATTCAGTACTTC; cdr3_aa: CASSVGSRENIQYF
j_call: TRBJ2-2; d_call: -; clone_size: once; v_call: TRBV9; cdr3_nt: TGTGCCAGCAGCACAGGCCCCGGGGAGCTGTTTTTT; cdr3_aa: CASSTGPGELFF
j_call: TRBJ1-5; d_call: -; clone_size: -; v_call: TRBV7-2; cdr3_nt: TGTGCCAGCAGCTTAAGGGGCCCAAGTGGGGATCAGCCCCAGCATTTT; cdr3_aa: CASSLRGPSGDQPQHF
j_call: TRBJ2-2; d_call: TRBD2; clone_size: -; v_call: TRBV10-3; cdr3_nt: TGTGCCATCAGTGAGCCAGGACTAGCGGCGAACACCGGGGAGCTGTTTTTT; cdr3_aa: CAISEPGLAANTGELFF
j_call: TRBJ1-1; d_call: -; clone_size: few; v_call: TRBV30; cdr3_nt: TGTGCCTCGGCTTTCAGCAGAGGCACTGAAGCTTTCTTT; cdr3_aa: CASAFSRGTEAFF
j_call: TRBJ2-4; d_call: -; clone_size: -; v_call: TRBV5-4; cdr3_nt: TGTGCCAGCAGCTTGGATAGTTCCTGGGCCAAAAACATTCAGTACTTC; cdr3_aa: CASSLDSSWAKNIQYF
j_call: TRBJ1-3; d_call: TRBD1; clone_size: -; v_call: TRBV7-9; cdr3_nt: TGTGCCAGCAGCGCTGAACAGGGGGCAAGTGGAAACACCATATATTTT; cdr3_aa: CASSAEQGASGNTIYF
j_call: TRBJ1-1; d_call: -; clone_size: once; v_call: TRBV18; cdr3_nt: TGTGCCAGCTCATTCGACAGAGCAACCGTGAACACTGAAGCTTTCTTT; cdr3_aa: CASSFDRATVNTEAFF
j_call: TRBJ2-3; d_call: TRBD1; clone_size: -; v_call: TRBV5-1; cdr3_nt: TGCGCCAGCAGCTTGGACGGGACAGGCACAGATACGCAGTATTTT; cdr3_aa: CASSLDGTGTDTQYF
j_call: TRBJ1-5; d_call: -; clone_size: -; v_call: TRBV9; cdr3_nt: TGTGCCAGCAGCGTAGACTACGGAGATCAGCCCCAGCATTTT; cdr3_aa: CASSVDYGDQPQHF
j_call: TRBJ2-5; d_call: -; clone_size: -; v_call: TRBV19; cdr3_nt: TGTGCCAGTAGTCTGACAGATGAAGAGACCCAGTACTTC; cdr3_aa: CASSLTDEETQYF
j_call: TRBJ1-2; d_call: -; clone_size: -; v_call: TRBV7-2; cdr3_nt: TGTGCCAGCAGCTTAAACCAGGGCGGCTACACCTTC; cdr3_aa: CASSLNQGGYTF
j_call: TRBJ1-2; d_call: -; clone_size: -; v_call: TRBV5-1; cdr3_nt: TGCGCCAGCAGCTTGGAAAGACTATCAGCCTATGGCTACACCTTC; cdr3_aa: CASSLERLSAYGYTF
j_call: TRBJ2-3; d_call: -; clone_size: -; v_call: TRBV11-2; cdr3_nt: TGTGCCAGCAGCCCGGGAAGAGGCGTCACAGATACGCAGTATTTT; cdr3_aa: CASSPGRGVTDTQYF
j_call: TRBJ2-1; d_call: TRBD2; clone_size: -; v_call: TRBV28; cdr3_nt: TGTGCCAGCACCCTGGGGCTAGCGGGACGGCGGGGTGAGCAGTTCTTC; cdr3_aa: CASTLGLAGRRGEQFF
j_call: TRBJ2-1; d_call: TRBD2; clone_size: -; v_call: TRBV2; cdr3_nt: TGTGCCAGCAGGACTAGCGGGAGTGGTCCCTACAATGAGCAGTTCTTC; cdr3_aa: CASRTSGSGPYNEQFF
j_call: TRBJ2-1; d_call: TRBD2; clone_size: -; v_call: TRBV2; cdr3_nt: TGTGCCAGCAGGCCCGGGACTAGCAAGAATGAGCAGTTCTTC; cdr3_aa: CASRPGTSKNEQFF
j_call: TRBJ2-1; d_call: TRBD1; clone_size: -; v_call: TRBV7-3; cdr3_nt: TGTGCCAGCAGCTCTTGGGGCCGTGAGGGGGCCGAGCAGTTCTTC; cdr3_aa: CASSSWGREGAEQFF
j_call: TRBJ2-7; d_call: -; clone_size: once; v_call: TRBV7-9; cdr3_nt: TGTGCCAGCAGCTTGGAGCAGAGGGACGAGCAGTACTTC; cdr3_aa: CASSLEQRDEQYF
j_call: TRBJ1-6; d_call: -; clone_size: -; v_call: TRBV5-4; cdr3_nt: TGTGCCAGCAGCTTGGACGGGAGCTCCTATAATTCACCCCTCCACTTT; cdr3_aa: CASSLDGSSYNSPLHF
j_call: TRBJ2-1; d_call: TRBD1; clone_size: -; v_call: TRBV18; cdr3_nt: TGTGCCAGCTCACCACGGTACGGCTCGGGACAGACCTACAATGAGCAGTTCTTC; cdr3_aa: CASSPRYGSGQTYNEQFF
j_call: TRBJ2-1; d_call: TRBD2; clone_size: -; v_call: TRBV19; cdr3_nt: TGTGCCAGTAGTCTTAGGGGACTAGCGGGAGTCAATGAGCAGTTCTTC; cdr3_aa: CASSLRGLAGVNEQFF
j_call: TRBJ2-5; d_call: -; clone_size: -; v_call: TRBV28; cdr3_nt: TGTGCCAGCAGATCTAGTATTACGGAGACCCAGTACTTC; cdr3_aa: CASRSSITETQYF
j_call: TRBJ2-5; d_call: -; clone_size: -; v_call: TRBV19; cdr3_nt: TGTGCCAGTAGCCTCAGCTCCCAGGGAGAGACCCAGTACTTC; cdr3_aa: CASSLSSQGETQYF
j_call: TRBJ1-2; d_call: -; clone_size: few; v_call: TRBV5-1; cdr3_nt: TGCGCCAGCAGACCGACAGTGACAAACTATGGCTACACCTTC; cdr3_aa: CASRPTVTNYGYTF
j_call: TRBJ2-1; d_call: TRBD1; clone_size: -; v_call: TRBV6-1; cdr3_nt: TGTGCCAGCAGTGAACCCGGGACAGGGGTCAATGAGCAGTTCTTC; cdr3_aa: CASSEPGTGVNEQFF
j_call: TRBJ2-7; d_call: -; clone_size: -; v_call: TRBV27; cdr3_nt: TGTGCCAGCAGTTTCGGTGCGGGGCCGGGGGAGCAGTACTTC; cdr3_aa: CASSFGAGPGEQYF
j_call: TRBJ2-5; d_call: -; clone_size: -; v_call: TRBV6-5; cdr3_nt: TGTGCCAGCAGTTCCAGGGGAGAGACCCAGTACTTC; cdr3_aa: CASSSRGETQYF
j_call: TRBJ2-1; d_call: TRBD2; clone_size: -; v_call: TRBV7-3; cdr3_nt: TGTGCCAGCAGTCCGACTAGCGGGCCTTACAATGAGCAGTTCTTC; cdr3_aa: CASSPTSGPYNEQFF
j_call: TRBJ2-3; d_call: -; clone_size: -; v_call: TRBV5-1; cdr3_nt: TGCGCCAGCAGCTTGTGGGTGCGGGGCGGGGATACGCAGTATTTT; cdr3_aa: CASSLWVRGGDTQYF
j_call: TRBJ2-1; d_call: TRBD2; clone_size: -; v_call: TRBV7-9; cdr3_nt: TGTGCCAGCAGCTTAGTCGCGGGGGGGACCAATGAGCAGTTCTTC; cdr3_aa: CASSLVAGGTNEQFF
j_call: TRBJ2-2; d_call: -; clone_size: -; v_call: TRBV10-2; cdr3_nt: TGCGCCAGCCAGCCATATTCAGGGGTAGCCGGGGAGCTGTTTTTT; cdr3_aa: CASQPYSGVAGELFF
j_call: TRBJ2-3; d_call: TRBD2; clone_size: few; v_call: TRBV7-2; cdr3_nt: TGTGCCAGCAGCTTAGCCATAATAGCGGGGGGGGCGACAGATACGCAGTATTTT; cdr3_aa: CASSLAIIAGGATDTQYF
j_call: TRBJ1-2; d_call: -; clone_size: -; v_call: TRBV6-1; cdr3_nt: TGTGCCAGCAGTTATAGTATCTATGGCTACACCTTC; cdr3_aa: CASSYSIYGYTF
j_call: TRBJ1-2; d_call: TRBD1; clone_size: -; v_call: TRBV18; cdr3_nt: TGTGCCAGCTCACCACTTGGGGACAGGCCTAACTATGGCTACACCTTC; cdr3_aa: CASSPLGDRPNYGYTF
j_call: TRBJ2-7; d_call: -; clone_size: -; v_call: TRBV5-4; cdr3_nt: TGTGCCAGCAGGGAGGGTAGCGGAGCAACCTCCTACGAGCAGTACTTC; cdr3_aa: CASREGSGATSYEQYF